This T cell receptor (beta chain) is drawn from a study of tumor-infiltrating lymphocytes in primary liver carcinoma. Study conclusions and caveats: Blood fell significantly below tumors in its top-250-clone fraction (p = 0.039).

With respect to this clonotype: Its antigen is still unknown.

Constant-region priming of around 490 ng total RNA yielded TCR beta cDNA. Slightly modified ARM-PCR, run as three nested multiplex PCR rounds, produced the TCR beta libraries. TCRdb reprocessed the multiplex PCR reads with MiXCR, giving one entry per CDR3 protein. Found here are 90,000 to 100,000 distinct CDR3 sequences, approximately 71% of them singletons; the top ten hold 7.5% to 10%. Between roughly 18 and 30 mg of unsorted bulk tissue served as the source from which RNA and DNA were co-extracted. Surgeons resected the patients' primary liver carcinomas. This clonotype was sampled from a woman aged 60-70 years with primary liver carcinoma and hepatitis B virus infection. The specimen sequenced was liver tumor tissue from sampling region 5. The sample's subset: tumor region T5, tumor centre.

The CDR3 DNA follows: TGTGCCAGCAGTCCCCTTATAGCGGGGGTCGGGAGAACGGAGGCCCAGTACTTC. Translation gives CASSPLIAGVGRTEAQYF. V usage is TRBV12-3 or TRBV12-4 and J usage is TRBJ2-5, with 9 bases that match TRBD2. The CDR3 runs to 18 residues. J gave up 9 bases and V 5 bases, and 22 bases lay outside the gene matches.